This TCR beta chain is drawn from a study of blood T cells in healthy people across ages. Germline V gene lookup returns CDR1 KGHSH and CDR2 LQKENI. The CDR3 is 14 residues long. V lost 0 bases and J lost 4, with 9 bases in between. Study-level findings and limits: Across the age range, TCR beta diversity per million T cells fell in a roughly linear way. There were more naive CD4+ cells and higher diversity in long-lived donors than in aged donors.

A few counts support this clonotype. The antigen is unknown. The second PCR ran 7 to 11 cycles with a sample-barcoded 5' primer and J-beta primers. Each CDR3 protein gets one entry after TCRdb re-called the 5' RACE reads with MiXCR. The table records roughly 640,000 distinct CDR3 sequences, approximately 30% of them present only once. This receptor was identified in a woman older than 75 in good health. Sequencing was performed on blood. V usage is TRBV18 and J usage is TRBJ1-1; the D gene is possibly TRBD1 (5 bases). The CDR3 coding sequence is TGTGCCAGCTCACCACCCCCGGGGGGCACTGAAGCTTTCTTT. This encodes CASSPPPGGTEAFF.